Presented here are 21 T cell receptor beta chains from one specimen sequenced in a study of blood T cell repertoires in COVID-19. Here immunoSEQ multiplex PCR was the method, and the copy in TCRdb shows in-frame clones only, minus some. The sample records fewer than 55,000 clones, approximately 89% being singletons. Sequenced sample: peripheral blood. Source of these receptors: a man aged 80 or over with active or convalescent COVID-19.

J is TRBJ2-3 and V is TRBV19; the D gene is possibly TRBD2 (7 bases). Per the germline V gene, CDR1 is LNHDA and CDR2 is SQIVND (reference sequence). This CDR3 spans 15 amino acids. Trimming left V 3 bases short and J 5 bases short, with 15 bases between. The CDR3 loop reads CASSIVGGPGDTQYF. The CDR3 DNA reads as TGTGCCAGTAGTATTGTGGGGGGGCCCGGAGATACGCAGTATTTT.

The J gene is TRBJ1-6, the V gene TRBV7-2, with D hard to call. This CDR3 comprises 13 residues. V was shortened by 5 bases and J by 14 bases, with 16 bases between the two germline ends. Germline CDR1 SGHTA, CDR2 FQGNSA. The CDR3 coding sequence is TGTGCCAGCAGCCCTACTGCGGTACGATCCCTCCACTTT. This translates into CASSPTAVRSLHF.

The chain combines TRBV18 with TRBJ2-7; maybe TRBD1 (5 bases). Trimming removed 2 bases at V and 7 bases at J, with 21 bases between. The germline V gene has CDR1 KGHSH and CDR2 LQKENI. CDR3 length equals 16 residues. This chain's CDR3 is CASSPIKTATSSEQYF. CDR3 in DNA: TGTGCCAGCTCACCAATAAAGACAGCAACATCCTCAGAGCAGTACTTC.

The sample holds a few counts of this clone. V gene TRBV19 combines with J gene TRBJ2-3; 8 bases match TRBD1. From germline, CDR1 is LNHDA and CDR2 SQIVND (reference sequence). The CDR3 sequence is 14 residues long. After removal of 6 bases from V and 4 bases from J, the junction contained 6 bases not matched to a gene. The CDR3 sequence is CASSKGQDSDTQYF. The CDR3 DNA is TGTGCCAGTAGCAAGGGACAGGACTCAGATACGCAGTATTTT.

The rearrangement uses TRBV5-5 and TRBJ2-3; D gene ambiguous. Germline V CDR1 and CDR2: SGHKS, YYEKEE (reference sequence). The CDR3 length is 14 residues. Deletions cut 2 bases from V and 0 bases from J, with 7 bases between. The CDR3 coding sequence is TGTGCCAGCAGCTTTCTAGAGAGCACAGATACGCAGTATTTT. Its protein product is CASSFLESTDTQYF.

J is TRBJ2-1 and V is TRBV6-6; TRBD2 aligns across 13 bases. V was pared by 5 bases and J by 6 bases, with 10 bases of the junction left unmatched. CDR1 and CDR2 (germline): MNHNY, SVGAGI (reference sequence). This CDR3 region has 17 residues. The DNA for the CDR3 is TGTGCCAGCAGTCGGGGACTAGCGGGAAGCGGCGGCAATGAGCAGTTCTTC. It specifies CASSRGLAGSGGNEQFF.

The table lists this clone with a count of one. The chain uses TRBV5-4 and TRBJ2-3; D uncertain. CDR3 size: 14 residues. Trimming removed 0 bases at V and 9 bases at J, with 14 bases between. Germline V CDR1 and CDR2: SGHNT, YYREEE (reference sequence). Here the CDR3 DNA reads TGTGCCAGCAGCTTGGAAAGTAGTTCTAGGACGCAGTATTTT. This gives the protein CASSLESSSRTQYF. The full variable domain, with the rest looked up from reference TRBV5-4 and TRBJ2-3, is ETGVTQSPTHLIKTRGQQVTLRCSSQSGHNTVSWYQQALGQGPQFIFQYYREEENGRGNFPPRFSGLQFPNYSSELNVNALELDDSALYLCASSLESSSRTQYFGPGTRLTVL.

The chain joins TRBV9 to TRBJ1-1; 11 bases agree with TRBD1. This CDR3 has 16 residues. With V trimmed by 0 bases and J by 5 bases, 6 bases remained unmatched. Germline V gene lookup returns CDR1 SGDLS and CDR2 YYNGEE. CDR3 nucleotides: TGTGCCAGCAGCGTAGCCGGACAGGGGGCGCGGACTGAAGCTTTCTTT. The encoded protein is CASSVAGQGARTEAFF. The variable domain in full, completed from reference TRBV9 and TRBJ1-1, reads DSGVTQTPKHLITATGQRVTLRCSPRSGDLSVYWYQQSLDQGLQFLIQYYNGEERAKGNILERFSAQQFPDLHSELNLSSLELGDSALYFCASSVAGQGARTEAFFGQGTRLTVV.

The chain links TRBV10-3 to TRBJ2-7, with TRBD2 matching over 10 bases. The germline CDR1 and CDR2 sequences are ENHRY and SYGVKD. The CDR3 totals 17 residues. Trimming removed 0 bases from V and 2 bases from J; junction bases left unmatched: 7. In DNA, the CDR3 is TGTGCCATCAGTGAGTCCTGGACTAGCGGTAGAACCTACGAGCAGTACTTC. Protein product: CAISESWTSGRTYEQYF.

This chain joins TRBV4-2 and TRBJ2-1; D is perhaps TRBD2 (6 bases). Trimming took 4 bases from V and 5 from J, leaving 15 bases between them. CDR1 and CDR2 from the germline V gene are LGHNA and YNFKEQ. There are 15 residues in the CDR3. Here the CDR3 reads CASSLYSGVNNEQFF. The CDR3 nucleotides are TGTGCCAGCAGCCTGTATAGCGGCGTAAACAATGAGCAGTTCTTC.

The count of this clone is one. The CDR3 region has the DNA TGTGCCAGCAGTTACGATCCTTCGAGGGCAGGTGGCGGGAACACTGAAGCTTTCTTT. Encoded protein: CASSYDPSRAGGGNTEAFF. V and J are TRBV6-2 or TRBV6-3 and TRBJ1-1; no firm D call. The CDR3 totals 19 residues. The ends were cut back, 2 bases at V and 1 base at J, with 23 bases in the middle. The germline gives CDR1 MNHEY, CDR2 SVGEGT.

Only a few counts were recorded for this clone. The genes are TRBV7-9 and TRBJ2-2, with 7 bases matching TRBD2. Germline loops: CDR1 SEHNR, CDR2 FQNEAQ (reference sequence). The V gene end was trimmed by 5 bases and the J gene end by 5 bases; junction bases not matched to a gene: 8. The CDR3 is 15 residues long. This chain's CDR3 is CASSGYMGGTGELFF. CDR3 DNA sequence: TGTGCCAGCAGCGGATACATGGGGGGGACCGGGGAGCTGTTTTTT.

This clone was observed a handful of times. The chain has TRBV30 and TRBJ1-2; tentative D call: TRBD1 (6 bases). This CDR3 spans 14 amino acids. CDR1 GTSNPN and CDR2 SVGIG come from the germline V gene (reference sequence). Trimming shortened V by 2 bases and J by 8 bases, and 18 bases separated the two germline ends. The CDR3 region is CAWSRGGAGPGYTF. The DNA of the CDR3 is TGTGCCTGGAGTCGTGGGGGGGCGGGGCCAGGCTACACCTTC. The complete variable domain, with remaining parts taken from reference TRBV30 and TRBJ1-2, reads SQTIHQWPATLVQPVGSPLSLECTVEGTSNPNLYWYRQAAGRGLQLLFYSVGIGQISSEVPQNLSASRPQDRQFILSSKKLLLSDSGFYLCAWSRGGAGPGYTFGSGTRLTVV.

This chain connects TRBV6-1 to TRBJ2-7, with 9 positions matching TRBD1. J was trimmed by 0 bases and V by 3 bases; bases with no gene match: 6. Germline CDR1 and CDR2: MNHNS and SASEGT. This CDR3 spans 16 amino acids. The CDR3, as DNA: TGTGCCAGCAGTGACGTAGGGACAGGGAGCTCCTACGAGCAGTACTTC. It translates to CASSDVGTGSSYEQYF.

The chain links TRBV28 to TRBJ1-1; TRBD1 agrees at 8 bases. CDR3 length: 14 amino acids. Trimming removed 2 bases from V and 4 bases from J; junction bases left unmatched: 3. CDR1 and CDR2 from the germline V gene are MDHEN and SYDVKM. The CDR3 DNA sequence: TGTGCCAGCAGTTTAATGGACAGGGCCACTGAAGCTTTCTTT. Encoded protein: CASSLMDRATEAFF.

The rearrangement links TRBV30 to TRBJ2-7; the match to TRBD1 covers 12 bases. Germline lookup yields CDR1 GTSNPN and CDR2 SVGIG (reference sequence). The CDR3 is made up of 13 amino acids. V shed 7 bases, J shed 3 bases, and the junction held 4 bases outside the gene matches. The CDR3 DNA reads TGTGCCTTCCGGGACAGGGGGCTCTACGAGCAGTACTTC. Protein product: CAFRDRGLYEQYF.

The genes are TRBV7-2 and TRBJ2-5; D perhaps matches TRBD2 (6 bases). The CDR3 is made up of 14 amino acids. CDR1 SGHTA and CDR2 FQGNSA come from the germline V gene. V lost 2 bases and J lost 5, with 12 bases in between. In DNA, the CDR3 is TGTGCCAGCAGCTTACGGCTCGCGGGGGAGACCCAGTACTTC. Amino acid sequence: CASSLRLAGETQYF.

V usage is TRBV11-3 and J usage is TRBJ2-3; 8 nucleotides agree with TRBD1. The CDR3 contains 16 residues. V lost 5 bases and J lost 0; bases outside the gene matches: 7. CDR1 and CDR2 from the germline V gene are SGHNT and YENEEA. The chain's CDR3 is CASSDRQGLSTDTQYF. CDR3 sequence (DNA): TGTGCCAGCAGCGATCGACAGGGGCTAAGCACAGATACGCAGTATTTT.

As concerns this clone: The junction departs from the called germline gene at one end, perhaps through a read error. The CDR3 region is CASSEGSTAKYGYTF. CDR3 in DNA: TGTGCCAGCAGTGAGGGATCGACAGCTAAGTATGGCTACACCTTC. V gene TRBV6-4 combines with J gene TRBJ1-2; a possible D gene is TRBD1 (5 bases). This CDR3 is 15 amino acids long. In germline, CDR1 is MRHNA, CDR2 SNTAGT.

The chain links TRBV11-2 to TRBJ2-3, with D possibly TRBD2 on 5 matching bases. Germline V gene sequence: CDR1 SGHAT, CDR2 FQNNGV. The CDR3 runs to 16 residues. With 1 base removed from V and 0 bases from J, the gap between germline ends came to 11 bases. CDR3 sequence reads: CASSLGYSESTDTQYF. CDR3 sequence (DNA): TGTGCCAGCAGCTTAGGTTATAGCGAGAGCACAGATACGCAGTATTTT.

V and J are TRBV7-2 and TRBJ1-2; perhaps TRBD1 as D (5 bases). V lost 6 bases to trimming and J lost 2 bases, with 13 bases between them. There are 14 residues in the CDR3. Per germline, CDR1 SGHTA and CDR2 FQGNSA. This CDR3 reads CASSPTQGNYGYTF. The CDR3 region has the DNA TGTGCCAGCAGTCCGACCCAGGGAAACTATGGCTACACCTTC.